This TCR beta chain was identified in a study of blood T cell repertoires in COVID-19. Authors' methods: For nucleated cells, counts were estimated from reference gene primer amplification. Only in-frame clones appear in the TCRdb table, and some are missing; sequencing was by immunoSEQ multiplex PCR. Clonal size and the V and J genes are those of that table, whereas D and trimming came from the DNA. This table has more than 85,000 clones, around 90% appearing once. The TCR originated in a woman aged 60 to 75 with acute or convalescent COVID-19. Sequenced: peripheral blood.

The CDR3 DNA reads TGTGCCACCAGTAAGGGGCCGACAGGTGGGTCTTTCTTT. Translating gives CATSKGPTGGSFF. V is TRBV24-1 and J is TRBJ1-1; maybe TRBD1 (6 bases). CDR1 is KGHDR, CDR2 SFDVKD, per germline. This CDR3 is built from 13 residues. Deletions cut 6 bases from V and 12 bases from J, with 19 bases between.